The 26 T cell receptor beta chains presented below share a single source sample, sequenced in a study of blood T cell repertoires in COVID-19. Here immunoSEQ multiplex PCR was the method, and the copy in TCRdb shows in-frame clones only, minus some. Here the sample spans just over 650,000 clones, around 90% being singletons. The sample comprised peripheral blood. The receptors originated from a young woman with acute or convalescent COVID-19.

This sequence joins TRBV7-2 and TRBJ2-3; 13 bases line up with TRBD2. The length of the CDR3 is 15 residues. Germline V gene data show CDR1 as SGHTA and CDR2 as FQGNSA. The junction had 5 bases not matched to a gene; V was cut back by 5 bases and J by 6 bases. This CDR3 reads CASSLTSGGLDTQYF. CDR3 nucleotides: TGTGCCAGCAGCCTGACTAGCGGGGGGCTGGATACGCAGTATTTT.

CDR3 in DNA: TGTGCCAGCAGTGAGCTAATTACCTATGGCTACACCTTC. Translating it yields CASSELITYGYTF. This sequence joins TRBV6-1 and TRBJ1-2; no definite D call. Germline V gives CDR1 MNHNS, CDR2 SASEGT. The CDR3 length is 13 residues. Trimming left V 3 bases short and J 4 bases short, with 9 bases between.

The chain is built from TRBV5-1 and TRBJ2-1; 8 nucleotides agree with TRBD2. The V and J ends lost 4 bases and 7 bases, in that order; junction bases with no gene match: 19. The germline CDR1 and CDR2 sequences are SGHRS and YFSETQ. This CDR3 spans 18 amino acids. CDR3 nucleotide sequence: TGCGCCAGCAGCCCCCCTGGGGCGGGGGGCTTCCAGGGGAATGAGCAGTTCTTC. Amino acids: CASSPPGAGGFQGNEQFF.

The rearrangement joins TRBV7-8 to TRBJ2-1; 8 bases match TRBD2. Germline trimming cut 5 bases from V and 9 bases from J; bases unmatched to any gene: 12. Per germline, CDR1 SGHVS and CDR2 FQNEAQ. CDR3 size: 15 residues. CDR3 sequence reads: CASSMGLVGFGEQFF. CDR3 nucleotide sequence: TGTGCCAGCAGCATGGGACTAGTGGGTTTCGGTGAGCAGTTCTTC.

The gene calls are TRBV29-1 and TRBJ1-1; 7 positions match TRBD1. Germline loops: CDR1 SQVTM, CDR2 ANQGSEA. The CDR3 has 14 residues. With 8 bases clipped from V and 0 bases from J, the junction kept 9 bases outside the gene matches. The CDR3 reads CSSTKGQMNTEAFF. The CDR3 DNA follows: TGCAGCTCTACTAAGGGACAGATGAACACTGAAGCTTTCTTT.

This sequence joins TRBV11-2 and TRBJ1-3; D not resolved. Germline lookup yields CDR1 SGHAT and CDR2 FQNNGV. This CDR3 has 13 amino acids. V lost 5 bases, J lost 4 bases, and 9 bases lay in between. CDR3 nucleotide sequence: TGTGCCAGCAGCACACAGAGAGGAAACACCATATATTTT. Translating gives CASSTQRGNTIYF.

In its sample, this clone was seen once. The chain recombines TRBV24-1 with TRBJ2-1, with 10 bases identical to TRBD2. The ends lost 3 bases at V and 6 bases at J; junction bases unmatched: 4. From germline, CDR1 is KGHDR and CDR2 SFDVKD. The CDR3 is 15 amino acids. CDR3 sequence (DNA): TGTGCCACCAGTGATCCTAGCGGGGGACCCAATGAGCAGTTCTTC. Its protein is CATSDPSGGPNEQFF.

This rearrangement joins TRBV30 to TRBJ1-4; perhaps TRBD1 as D (6 bases). This CDR3 has 14 amino acids. The germline gives CDR1 GTSNPN, CDR2 SVGIG (reference sequence). Trimming left V 5 bases short and J 5 bases short, with 15 bases between. The CDR3 sequence: CAWPHRERNEKLFF. CDR3 in DNA: TGTGCCTGGCCCCACAGGGAGAGAAATGAAAAACTGTTTTTT.

The chain has TRBV5-8 and TRBJ1-2; TRBD1 might be the D (6 bases). Germline assignment: CDR1 SGHTS and CDR2 YDEGEE. V lost 3 bases to trimming and J lost 5 bases, with 17 bases between them. The CDR3 is made up of 15 amino acids. Written as DNA, the CDR3 is TGTGCCAGCAGCTATACTCGGACAGAAGGTTATGGCTACACCTTC. Translating gives CASSYTRTEGYGYTF.

A word on this clone: Other DNA sequences in this specimen translate into the identical CDR3. The chain has TRBV19 and TRBJ1-1; the D is unclear. There are 14 residues in the CDR3. V lost 1 base, J lost 4 bases, and 10 bases lay in between. From germline, CDR1 is LNHDA and CDR2 SQIVND (reference sequence). In nucleotides, the CDR3 is TGTGCCAGTAGTATAGGAGGAGGGTCCACTGAAGCTTTCTTT. Its translation is CASSIGGGSTEAFF.

This chain uses TRBV7-9 with TRBJ1-2, with D possibly being TRBD1 (6 bases). The V end lost 11 bases, the J end lost 5 bases, and 9 bases lay between the germline ends. In germline, CDR1 is SEHNR, CDR2 FQNEAQ (reference sequence). The CDR3 totals 10 residues. CDR3: CAVQGYGYTF. Here the CDR3 DNA reads TGTGCCGTACAGGGTTATGGCTACACCTTC.

The CDR3 sequence is CASSQGGQGATGELFF. The CDR3 DNA sequence: TGCGCCAGCAGCCAAGGGGGGCAGGGCGCCACCGGGGAGCTGTTTTTT. V and J are TRBV4-3 and TRBJ2-2, with a tentative D call TRBD1 (6 bases). In germline, CDR1 is LGHNA, CDR2 YSLEER. This CDR3 region has 16 residues. The V end lost 1 base, the J end lost 4 bases, and 13 bases lay between the germline ends.

Written as DNA, the CDR3 is TGCAGCGTCAAACACAGGGACACCGGGGAGCTGTTTTTT. Translating gives CSVKHRDTGELFF. V gene TRBV29-1 combines with J gene TRBJ2-2; tentatively, D is TRBD1 (6 bases). The CDR3 covers 13 residues. Germline values: CDR1 SQVTM, CDR2 ANQGSEA. Trimming left V 6 bases short and J 3 bases short, with 11 bases between.

V gene TRBV6-2 or TRBV6-3 combines with J gene TRBJ2-7, with 8 bases lining up with TRBD1. V lost 2 bases to trimming and J lost 3 bases; unmatched junction nucleotides: 6. Germline CDR1 and CDR2: MNHEY and SVGEGT. CDR3 length: 15 amino acids. In nucleotides, the CDR3 is TGTGCCAGCAGTTACCGGACAGGGAGTTTCTACGAGCAGTACTTC. As protein: CASSYRTGSFYEQYF.

With regard to this clone: This CDR3 is also generated by other DNA sequences in the sample. The CDR3 sequence is CASSYSPVQPQHF. Written as DNA, the CDR3 is TGTGCCAGCAGTTATTCTCCCGTTCAGCCCCAGCATTTT. The chain combines TRBV6-5 with TRBJ1-5; D uncertain. From germline, CDR1 is MNHEY and CDR2 SVGAGI. Trimming removed 3 bases from V and 6 bases from J, with 9 bases in between. The CDR3 sequence is 13 residues long.

This chain links TRBV6-1 with TRBJ2-7, with TRBD2 identical over 9 bases. Germline V lookup: CDR1 MNHNS, CDR2 SASEGT. V lost 0 bases, J lost 4 bases, and 10 bases stayed unmatched. The CDR3 contains 17 residues. The CDR3 spells CASSEAIVPSGKYEQYF. CDR3 nucleotide sequence: TGTGCCAGCAGTGAAGCTATTGTGCCTAGCGGGAAGTACGAGCAGTACTTC.

The chain has TRBV4-2 and TRBJ1-2; 11 nucleotides line up with TRBD1. This CDR3 region has 15 residues. CDR1 and CDR2 from the germline V gene are LGHNA and YNFKEQ. V shed 4 bases, J shed 4 bases, and the junction held 5 bases outside the gene matches. CDR3 nucleotide sequence: TGTGCCAGCAGCCCACGGACAGGGGGCTTCTATGGCTACACCTTC. Residues: CASSPRTGGFYGYTF.

The chain uses TRBV5-1 and TRBJ1-1, with a tentative D call TRBD1 (5 bases). Germline assignment: CDR1 SGHRS and CDR2 YFSETQ. The CDR3 is made up of 15 amino acids. V lost 0 bases and J 3 bases, leaving 12 bases between the germline ends. The CDR3: CASSLGRGMDTEAFF. The CDR3 nucleotides are TGCGCCAGCAGCTTGGGGCGGGGGATGGACACTGAAGCTTTCTTT.

In this sample, this clone turned up a few times. The J gene is TRBJ1-3, the V gene TRBV11-3; D unresolved. The germline V gene has CDR1 SGHNT and CDR2 YENEEA. With 3 bases removed from V and 2 bases from J, the gap between germline ends came to 5 bases. CDR3 length: 13 residues. This CDR3 is CASSFSTGNTIYF. The DNA of the CDR3 is TGTGCCAGCAGCTTCAGTACTGGAAACACCATATATTTT.

V and J are TRBV7-2 and TRBJ2-1, with 9 nucleotides matching TRBD2. The V gene's germline CDR1 is SGHTA and CDR2 FQGNSA. With 5 bases clipped from V and 7 bases from J, the junction kept 15 bases outside the gene matches. The CDR3 has 17 residues. CDR3 DNA: TGTGCCAGCAGCGCCCGTTGGGGGCGGGGGGGCCGGAATGAGCAGTTCTTC. Encoded protein: CASSARWGRGGRNEQFF.

The chain uses TRBV7-6 and TRBJ1-3, with D possibly matching TRBD1 (5 bases). The V gene lost 1 base and the J gene lost 2 bases, with 9 bases spanning the gap. The germline gives CDR1 SGHVS, CDR2 FNYEAQ. The CDR3 consists of 15 residues. The CDR3 loop reads CASSLGQSPGNTIYF. CDR3 coding DNA: TGTGCCAGCAGCTTAGGACAGTCCCCTGGAAACACCATATATTTT.

The chain has TRBV6-2 or TRBV6-3 and TRBJ1-5, with 7 positions matching TRBD1. Per germline, CDR1 MNHEY and CDR2 SVGEGT. The CDR3 consists of 16 residues. Trimming removed 6 bases from V and 4 bases from J; junction bases left unmatched: 12. The CDR3 DNA reads TGTGCCAGCAGCCCAGGGGGACAGCGCCTAAATCAGCCCCAGCATTTT. Translation gives CASSPGGQRLNQPQHF.

This sequence joins TRBV27 and TRBJ2-5; no clear D gene. V dropped 3 bases and J dropped 5 bases, with 13 bases sitting between them. Germline assignment: CDR1 MNHEY and CDR2 SMNVEV (reference sequence). This CDR3 spans 14 amino acids. This CDR3 is CASSFSWAGETQYF. The CDR3 nucleotides are TGTGCCAGCAGTTTTTCGTGGGCTGGGGAGACCCAGTACTTC.

This chain connects TRBV2 to TRBJ2-7; a possible D gene is TRBD1 (6 bases). Per germline, CDR1 SNHLY and CDR2 FYNNEI. The length of the CDR3 is 12 residues. Trimming stripped 9 bases from V and 6 bases from J, with 15 bases between. CDR3 DNA: TGTGCCAGTAACGCTAACAGGGCCGAGCAGTACTTC. This gives the protein CASNANRAEQYF.

The rearrangement joins TRBV6-6 to TRBJ1-3; TRBD1 matches at 7 bases. J lost 5 bases, V lost 0 bases, and 7 bases had no gene match. This CDR3 is 16 amino acids long. Germline V gene lookup returns CDR1 MNHNY and CDR2 SVGAGI (reference sequence). The chain's CDR3 is CASSYSTNRGRNTIYF. CDR3 bases: TGTGCCAGCAGTTACTCGACGAACAGGGGTCGAAACACCATATATTTT.

J is TRBJ2-1 and V is TRBV28; D perhaps matches TRBD1 (6 bases). V lost 6 bases and J 0 bases, leaving 12 bases between the germline ends. Germline lookup yields CDR1 MDHEN and CDR2 SYDVKM. CDR3 length: 15 residues. The DNA for the CDR3 is TGTGCCAGCAGGAGCGGACAGTTCTCCTACAATGAGCAGTTCTTC. Protein sequence: CASRSGQFSYNEQFF.